This TCR beta chain was documented in a study of OX40 agonist ivuxolimab in advanced cancers. For the study in its entirety: Ivuxolimab, which targeted the costimulatory receptor OX40 (CD134), was an agonistic, fully human IgG2 monoclonal antibody. Intravenous ivuxolimab was administered to patients every 2 weeks at six dose levels: 0.01, 0.1, 0.3, 1.5, 3 and 10 mg/kg. Among the approximately 50 dose-escalation patients, around 20 had hepatocellular carcinoma, about 15 melanoma, 9 renal cell carcinoma and 9 head and neck cancer. The dose-escalation cohort was over 70% male with a mean age of approximately 60 years, ranging from 23 to 79. Patients were allowed to have had prior anti-PD-1, anti-PD-L1 or anti-CTLA-4 therapy, and approximately 37% of the dose-escalation patients had been treated with checkpoint inhibitors. Partial responses were achieved by three dose-escalation patients, of whom one had hepatocellular carcinoma and two had cutaneous melanoma. The purpose of peripheral TCRbeta sequencing was to test whether ivuxolimab changed TCR sequence diversity and led to clonal T-cell expansion. The paper describes the monotherapy dose-escalation part (N of about 57 patients) of the phase I trial of ivuxolimab.

The germline V gene (reference sequence) provides CDR1 GTSNPN and CDR2 SVGIG. At the junction V is shortened by 7 bases and J by 8 bases, with 12 bases in between. The CDR3 numbers 11 residues from cysteine through phenylalanine. The CDR3 DNA has 33 bases and is translated from base 1. To sequence the TCRbeta CDR3 region, genomic DNA was isolated from the sorted cells. The immunoSEQ Assay was used to sequence the TCRbeta CDR3 regions. The source is immuneACCESS, and TCRdb retained only in-frame sequences with V and J called. Part of the clones is not carried over; for the studies checked, unresolved V genes explain less than half of this, and the remainder is unexplained. The sample profile shows 67,000 or so clones; 86% of them were found once. Jointly, the top ten make up under 3.5% of the sample. General conclusions and limits of the study: Low levels of normalized T-cell clonal expansion were also shown by some nonresponding patients. On average, CD8+ T cells showed more expanded clones than CD4+ T cells after ivuxolimab. Partial responders in the 0.1-3.0 mg/kg groups had among the lowest normalized peripheral clonal expansion, especially among CD8+ T cells. Antigen specificity was not determined for the clonally expanded peripheral T cells. At doses of 0.1 to 3.0 mg/kg, clonal expansion of both CD4+ and CD8+ T cells in blood was seen between baseline and week 6.

The trial excluded patients who had a history of autoimmune disease or were on systemic immunosuppression. Peripheral blood for TCR sequencing was drawn from every dose cohort at baseline, at cycle 4 day 1 and at cycle 7 day 1. The samples were taken from a phase I, first-in-human, multicenter, open-label dose-escalation trial of ivuxolimab. Adults with locally advanced or metastatic head and neck squamous cell, hepatocellular, melanoma or renal cell carcinoma were enrolled in the trial. Before TCR sequencing, CD4+ T cells and CD8+ T cells were sorted from peripheral blood as separate populations. Regarding this clone: Which antigen it targets is not known. Base-call qualities are not available, and no considerably larger clone is one nucleotide away.

This specimen was CD4+ or CD8+ T cells sorted from blood, taken in a trial of the OX40 agonist ivuxolimab. The chain is encoded by TRBV30 joined to TRBJ1-5, with the identity of the D gene unclear. This TCR came from an adult with an advanced solid tumor such as melanoma, head and neck, liver or kidney cancer. The DNA reads as follows: TGTGCCTCGTACCCCCGGGAGCCCCAGCATTTT. Its translation is CASYPREPQHF.